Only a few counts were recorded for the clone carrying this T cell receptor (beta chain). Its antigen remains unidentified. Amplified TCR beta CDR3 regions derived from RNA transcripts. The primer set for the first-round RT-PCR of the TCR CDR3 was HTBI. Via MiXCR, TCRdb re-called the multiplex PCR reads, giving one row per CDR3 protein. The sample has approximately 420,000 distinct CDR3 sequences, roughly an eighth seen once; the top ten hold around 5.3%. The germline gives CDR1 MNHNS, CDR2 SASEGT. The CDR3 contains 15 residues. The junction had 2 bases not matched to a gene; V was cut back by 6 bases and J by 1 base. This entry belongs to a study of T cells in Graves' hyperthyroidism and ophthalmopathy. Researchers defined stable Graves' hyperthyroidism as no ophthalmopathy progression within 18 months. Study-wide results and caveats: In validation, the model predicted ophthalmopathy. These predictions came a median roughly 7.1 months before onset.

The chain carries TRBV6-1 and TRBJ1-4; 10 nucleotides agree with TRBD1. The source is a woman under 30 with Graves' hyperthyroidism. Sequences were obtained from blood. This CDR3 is CASRDRGITNEKLFF. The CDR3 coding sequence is TGTGCCAGCAGGGACAGGGGGATAACTAATGAAAAACTGTTTTTT.